This paragraph covers one TCR beta chain sequence. Into every PCR, synthetic TCR analog templates were spiked. Measured with immunoSEQ multiplex PCR; TCRdb has only the in-frame clones, and not every one. The sample comprises 100,000 to 150,000 clones, roughly 86% of which are singletons, and 2% to 2.5% rests with the top ten. This sample is drawn from a study of PD-L1 blockade in urothelial cancer. Study overall: In terms of prior chemotherapy, patients had received 0 to 3 regimens.

The V gene lost 3 bases and the J gene lost 4 bases, with 8 bases spanning the gap. Germline V lookup: CDR1 SGHRS, CDR2 YFSETQ. This CDR3 spans 13 amino acids. The time point is: peripheral blood 6 weeks after treatment start. The chain carries TRBV5-1 and TRBJ2-1; the D is unclear. This specimen was PBMCs, taken around atezolizumab (anti-PD-L1) treatment. The origin of this receptor is a man between 45 and 60 years old with urothelial cancer. The CDR3 coding sequence is TGCGCCAGCAGCTCACCAGAATACAATGAGCAGTTCTTC. Amino acids: CASSSPEYNEQFF.